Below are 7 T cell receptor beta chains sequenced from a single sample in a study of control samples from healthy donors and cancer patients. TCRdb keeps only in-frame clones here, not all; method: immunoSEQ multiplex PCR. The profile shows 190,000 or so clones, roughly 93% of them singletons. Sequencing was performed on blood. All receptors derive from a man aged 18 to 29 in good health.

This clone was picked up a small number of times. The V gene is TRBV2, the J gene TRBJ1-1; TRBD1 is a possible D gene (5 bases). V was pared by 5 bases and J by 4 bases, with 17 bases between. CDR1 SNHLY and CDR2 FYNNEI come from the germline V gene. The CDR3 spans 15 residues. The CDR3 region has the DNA TGTGCCAGCAGTCTGGCCCGGGGGTTGAGCACTGAAGCTTTCTTT. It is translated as CASSLARGLSTEAFF.

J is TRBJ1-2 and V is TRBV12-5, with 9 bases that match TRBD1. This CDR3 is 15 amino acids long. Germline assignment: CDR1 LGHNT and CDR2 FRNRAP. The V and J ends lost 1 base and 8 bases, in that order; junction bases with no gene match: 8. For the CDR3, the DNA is TGTGCTAGTGGTTTGGCCCGAGGACAGGGGAACGGCTACACCTTC. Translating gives CASGLARGQGNGYTF. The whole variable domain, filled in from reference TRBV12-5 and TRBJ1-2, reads DARVTQTPRHKVTEMGQEVTMRCQPILGHNTVFWYRQTMMQGLELLAYFRNRAPLDDSGMPKDRFSAEMPDATLATLKIQPSEPRDSAVYFCASGLARGQGNGYTFGSGTRLTVV.

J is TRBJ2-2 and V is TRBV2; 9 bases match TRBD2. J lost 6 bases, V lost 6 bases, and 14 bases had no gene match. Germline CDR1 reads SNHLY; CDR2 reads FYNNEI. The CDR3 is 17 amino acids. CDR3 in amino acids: CASRQFAGTSSPGELFF. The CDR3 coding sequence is TGTGCCAGCAGGCAATTCGCCGGGACTAGCTCCCCCGGGGAGCTGTTTTTT.

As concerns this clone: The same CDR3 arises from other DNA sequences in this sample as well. CDR3 DNA sequence: TGTGCCAGCAGCTTGGGGACGGCGAACACCGGGGAGCTGTTTTTT. Translating gives CASSLGTANTGELFF. V is TRBV6-5 and J is TRBJ2-2; D is possibly TRBD1 or TRBD2 (5 bases each). Looked up from germline, CDR1 is MNHEY and CDR2 is SVGAGI. The V end lost 6 bases, the J end lost 0 bases, and 11 bases lay between the germline ends. This CDR3 comprises 15 residues.

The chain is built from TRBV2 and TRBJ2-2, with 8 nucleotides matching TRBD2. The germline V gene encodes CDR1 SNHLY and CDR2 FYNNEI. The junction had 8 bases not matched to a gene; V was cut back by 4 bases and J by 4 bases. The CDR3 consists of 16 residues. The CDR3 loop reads CASSGASAGGTGELFF. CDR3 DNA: TGTGCCAGCAGTGGGGCTTCGGCGGGGGGCACCGGGGAGCTGTTTTTT.

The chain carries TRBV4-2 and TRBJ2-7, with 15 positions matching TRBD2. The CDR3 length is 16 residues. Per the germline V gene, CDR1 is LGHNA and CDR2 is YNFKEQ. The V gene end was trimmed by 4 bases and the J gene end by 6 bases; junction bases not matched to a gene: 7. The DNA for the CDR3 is TGTGCCAGCAGCCCTACGGGACTAGCGGGGGGAGCCGAGCAGTACTTC. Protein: CASSPTGLAGGAEQYF.

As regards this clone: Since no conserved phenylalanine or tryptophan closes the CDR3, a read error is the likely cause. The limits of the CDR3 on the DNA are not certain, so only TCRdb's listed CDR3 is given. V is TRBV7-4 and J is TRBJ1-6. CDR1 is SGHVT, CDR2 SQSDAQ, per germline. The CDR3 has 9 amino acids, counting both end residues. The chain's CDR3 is CASSLRPGG.